The clone carrying this T cell receptor beta chain was recorded only once. Its antigen is still unknown. At one end, the junction sequence differs from germline, possibly due to a read error. PCR involved 60 Vbeta and 13 Jbeta primers. The method was immunoSEQ multiplex PCR; TCRdb's version includes in-frame clones alone and lacks a portion of them. This repertoire shows tens of thousands of clones, approximately 74% found once; its top ten account for more than 8%. The sample comes from a study of cytomegalovirus exposure and HLA in healthy donors. In germline, CDR1 is MNHEY, CDR2 SVGAGI. This CDR3 comprises 14 residues. Regarding the study as a whole: It was about 180 TCR beta chains that were listed as cytomegalovirus-associated.

This chain uses TRBV6-5 with TRBJ2-3; TRBD1 matches at 7 bases. The clonotype originates from a man aged 35 to 55 in good health and CMV-seropositive. The sequenced sample was PBMCs. CDR3 amino acids: CASTYNQGADTQYF. CDR3 DNA sequence: TGTGCCAGCACTTACAATCAGGGGGCAGATACGCAGTATTTT.